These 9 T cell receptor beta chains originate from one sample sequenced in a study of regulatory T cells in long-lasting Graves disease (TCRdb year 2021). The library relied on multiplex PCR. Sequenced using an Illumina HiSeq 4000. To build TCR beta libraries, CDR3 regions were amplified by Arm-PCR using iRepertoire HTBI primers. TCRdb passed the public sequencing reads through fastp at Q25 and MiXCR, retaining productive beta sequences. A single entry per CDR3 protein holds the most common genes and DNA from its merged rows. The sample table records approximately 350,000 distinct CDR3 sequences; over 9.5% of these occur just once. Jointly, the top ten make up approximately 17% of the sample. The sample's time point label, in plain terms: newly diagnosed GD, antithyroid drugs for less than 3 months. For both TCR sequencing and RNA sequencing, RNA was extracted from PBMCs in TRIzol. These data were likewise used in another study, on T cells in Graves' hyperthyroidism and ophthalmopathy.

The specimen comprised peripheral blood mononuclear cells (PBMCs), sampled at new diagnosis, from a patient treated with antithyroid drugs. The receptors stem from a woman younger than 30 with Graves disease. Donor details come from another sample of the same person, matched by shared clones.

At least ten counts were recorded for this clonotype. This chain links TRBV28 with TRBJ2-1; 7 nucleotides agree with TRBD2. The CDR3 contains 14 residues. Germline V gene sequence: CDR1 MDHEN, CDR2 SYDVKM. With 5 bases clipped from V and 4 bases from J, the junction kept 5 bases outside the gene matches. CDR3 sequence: CASSPRTSYNEQFF. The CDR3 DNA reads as TGTGCCAGCAGTCCCCGGACTAGTTACAATGAGCAGTTCTTC.

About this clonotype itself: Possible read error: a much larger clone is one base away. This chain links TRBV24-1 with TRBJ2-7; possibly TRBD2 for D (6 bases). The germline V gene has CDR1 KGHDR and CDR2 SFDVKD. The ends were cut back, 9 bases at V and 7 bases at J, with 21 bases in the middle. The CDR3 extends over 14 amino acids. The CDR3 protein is CATRPTGRGDEQYF. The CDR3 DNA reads TGTGCCACCCGCCCAACCGGGAGAGGCGATGAGCAGTACTTC.

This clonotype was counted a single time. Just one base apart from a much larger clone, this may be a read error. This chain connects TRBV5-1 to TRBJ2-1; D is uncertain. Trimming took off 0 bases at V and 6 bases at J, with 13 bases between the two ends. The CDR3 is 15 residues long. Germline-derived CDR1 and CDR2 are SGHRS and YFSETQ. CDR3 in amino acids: CASSLGGSQSNEQFF. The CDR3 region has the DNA TGCGCCAGCAGCTTGGGAGGCAGTCAGTCCAATGAGCAGTTCTTC.

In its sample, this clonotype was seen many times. The CDR3 here is CAWSVFPYEKLFF. The CDR3 nucleotides are TGTGCCTGGAGTGTATTCCCTTATGAAAAACTGTTTTTT. V and J are TRBV30 and TRBJ1-4; no firm D call. The CDR3 consists of 13 residues. The germline V and J ends were trimmed by 0 bases and 6 bases, with 8 bases remaining between them. Per germline, CDR1 GTSNPN and CDR2 SVGIG (reference sequence).

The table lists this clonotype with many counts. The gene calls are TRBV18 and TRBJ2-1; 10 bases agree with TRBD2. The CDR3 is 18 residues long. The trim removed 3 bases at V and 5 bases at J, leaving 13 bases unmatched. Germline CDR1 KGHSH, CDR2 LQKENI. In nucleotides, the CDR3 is TGTGCCAGCTCACCTGGGCCTGGAGCGGGGGGGCCCAACAATGAGCAGTTCTTC. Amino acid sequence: CASSPGPGAGGPNNEQFF. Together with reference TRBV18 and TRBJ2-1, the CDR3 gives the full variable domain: NAGVMQNPRHLVRRRGQEARLRCSPMKGHSHVYWYRQLPEEGLKFMVYLQKENIIDESGMPKERFSAEFPKEGPSILRIQQVVRGDSAAYFCASSPGPGAGGPNNEQFFGPGTRLTVL.

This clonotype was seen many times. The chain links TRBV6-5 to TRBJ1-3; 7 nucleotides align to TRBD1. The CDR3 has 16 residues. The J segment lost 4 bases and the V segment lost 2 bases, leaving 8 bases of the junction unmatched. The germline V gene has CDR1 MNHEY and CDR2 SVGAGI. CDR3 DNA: TGTGCCAGCAGTTACGCCCTGACAGGGTGGGGAAACACCATATATTTT. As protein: CASSYALTGWGNTIYF.

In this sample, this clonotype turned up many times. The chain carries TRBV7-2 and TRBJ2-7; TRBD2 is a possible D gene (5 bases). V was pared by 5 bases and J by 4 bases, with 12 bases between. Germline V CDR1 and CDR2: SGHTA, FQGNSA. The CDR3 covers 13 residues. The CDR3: CASSVEGRYEQYV. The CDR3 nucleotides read TGTGCCAGCAGCGTAGAGGGCCGGTACGAGCAGTACGTC.

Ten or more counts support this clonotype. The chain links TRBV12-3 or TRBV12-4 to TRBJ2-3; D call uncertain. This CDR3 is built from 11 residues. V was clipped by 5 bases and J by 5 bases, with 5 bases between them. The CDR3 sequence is CASSPRDTQYF. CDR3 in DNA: TGTGCCAGCAGTCCTAGAGATACGCAGTATTTT.

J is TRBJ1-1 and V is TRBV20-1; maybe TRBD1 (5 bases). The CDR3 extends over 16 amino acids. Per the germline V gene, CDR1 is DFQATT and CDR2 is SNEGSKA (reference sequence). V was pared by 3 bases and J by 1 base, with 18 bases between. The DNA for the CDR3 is TGCAGTGCTAGGGGGTATCCTTGGGGGACGAACACTGAAGCTTTCTTT. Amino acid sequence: CSARGYPWGTNTEAFF.